The 8 T cell receptor beta chains reported below all come from one sample, sequenced in a study of blood T cell repertoires in COVID-19. TCRdb keeps only in-frame clones here, not all; method: immunoSEQ multiplex PCR. Of 350,000 to 400,000 clones in the sample, 89% were seen once. The sequenced material came from peripheral blood. These receptors originate from a young woman with COVID-19, enrolled during active disease.

This chain uses TRBV25-1 with TRBJ2-5; D might be TRBD2 (5 bases). Germline V gene lookup returns CDR1 MGHDK and CDR2 SYGVNS. This CDR3 spans 15 amino acids. The V and J ends lost 2 bases and 1 base respectively, with 11 bases between them. The CDR3 sequence is CASSEPRGPQETQYF. The CDR3 region has the DNA TGTGCCAGCAGTGAACCCCGGGGTCCCCAAGAGACCCAGTACTTC. Together with reference TRBV25-1 and TRBJ2-5, the CDR3 gives the full variable domain: EADIYQTPRYLVIGTGKKITLECSQTMGHDKMYWYQQDPGMELHLIHYSYGVNSTEKGDLSSESTVSRIRTEHFPLTLESARPSHTSQYLCASSEPRGPQETQYFGPGTRLLVL.

CDR3 DNA sequence: TGCGCCAGCAGCCAAGAAGGGGTAGGTGGGGCCAACGTCCTGACTTTC. Translation gives CASSQEGVGGANVLTF. This chain connects TRBV4-3 to TRBJ2-6; D is possibly TRBD1 (5 bases). CDR3 length equals 16 residues. V gave up 0 bases and J gave up 3 bases, with 9 bases separating them. Germline V gene lookup returns CDR1 LGHNA and CDR2 YSLEER.

The chain uses TRBV10-2 and TRBJ2-7; TRBD2 is a possible D gene (6 bases). This CDR3 spans 15 amino acids. CDR1 is WSHSY, CDR2 SAAADI, per germline. The V and J ends lost 6 bases and 0 bases respectively, with 15 bases between them. CDR3 protein: CASRGWEVSSYEQYF. The CDR3 DNA is TGCGCCAGCAGGGGGTGGGAGGTTTCCTCCTACGAGCAGTACTTC.

The table lists this clone with a few counts. The chain links TRBV28 to TRBJ1-5; no clear D gene. V lost 3 bases, J lost 0 bases, and 6 bases lay in between. Per germline, CDR1 MDHEN and CDR2 SYDVKM. This CDR3 contains 14 residues. CDR3 coding DNA: TGTGCCAGCAGTTTCGGCGGTAGCAATCAGCCCCAGCATTTT. This sequence encodes CASSFGGSNQPQHF.

The chain employs TRBV5-4 and TRBJ1-1; TRBD1 matches at 8 bases. Trimming at V came to 3 bases and at J to 4 bases, leaving 5 bases not matched to a gene. This CDR3 region has 14 residues. CDR1 and CDR2 (germline): SGHNT, YYREEE (reference sequence). The CDR3 protein is CASSSQGAVTEAFF. CDR3 nucleotide sequence: TGTGCCAGCAGCTCGCAGGGGGCCGTCACTGAAGCTTTCTTT.

This sequence joins TRBV9 and TRBJ2-2; the D gene is possibly TRBD2 (6 bases). Germline V lookup: CDR1 SGDLS, CDR2 YYNGEE. V lost 0 bases, J lost 1 base, and 10 bases lay in between. This CDR3 has 16 amino acids. DNA for the CDR3: TGTGCCAGCAGCGTAGGCCAGGGAGGGAACACCGGGGAGCTGTTTTTT. This gives the protein CASSVGQGGNTGELFF. Full variable domain (missing parts from reference TRBV9 and TRBJ2-2): DSGVTQTPKHLITATGQRVTLRCSPRSGDLSVYWYQQSLDQGLQFLIQYYNGEERAKGNILERFSAQQFPDLHSELNLSSLELGDSALYFCASSVGQGGNTGELFFGEGSRLTVL.

The V and J genes are TRBV4-1 and TRBJ1-2, with 9 nucleotides matching TRBD1. CDR3 length: 15 residues. Trimming removed 3 bases from V and 3 bases from J; junction bases left unmatched: 5. Germline-derived CDR1 and CDR2 are MGHRA and YSYEKL. CDR3 DNA: TGCGCCAGCAGCCAGCGGGACAGGGTGGACTATGGCTACACCTTC. It codes for CASSQRDRVDYGYTF.

The V and J genes are TRBV27 and TRBJ1-1, with 8 nucleotides matching TRBD1. With V trimmed by 0 bases and J by 1 base, 1 base remained unmatched. CDR1 MNHEY and CDR2 SMNVEV come from the germline V gene (reference sequence). CDR3 length: 15 residues. CDR3 DNA: TGTGCCAGCAGTTTATCTACAGGGGGGAACACTGAAGCTTTCTTT. It is translated as CASSLSTGGNTEAFF.